This record looks at one T cell receptor beta chain sequence and its context. Authors' analysis steps: For nucleated cells, counts were estimated from reference gene primer amplification. The repertoire was sequenced with immunoSEQ multiplex PCR; TCRdb's copy has only in-frame clones and lacks some. For V, J and clone size, that table is used; D and trimming come from the DNA. The sample carries some 150,000 clones, approximately 86% recorded once. This specimen comes from a study of blood T cell repertoires in COVID-19. The wider study: Specimens from acute and convalescent COVID-19 originated in the United States, Italy and Spain. PBMCs, B-cell-depleted T cells, or T cells provided the cDNA or gDNA that made up the material.

CDR3 length equals 13 residues. The germline V gene has CDR1 KGHSH and CDR2 LQKENI. Trimming left V 8 bases short and J 6 bases short, with 17 bases between. The source is a woman aged 55-70 years with active or convalescent COVID-19. Material: peripheral blood. The chain combines TRBV18 with TRBJ2-7; D unclear. CDR3: CASHKSSSAEQYF. CDR3 sequence (DNA): TGTGCCAGCCATAAGAGTAGCTCCGCCGAGCAGTACTTC.